The sequence of this T cell receptor (beta chain) was determined in a study of OX40 agonist ivuxolimab in advanced cancers. In the study overall: One hepatocellular carcinoma and a couple of cutaneous melanoma patients partially responded.

The study's findings and limits: The authors also found low normalized T-cell clonal expansion in some nonresponders.

Data came from immunoSEQ multiplex PCR; TCRdb stores just in-frame clones and leaves some out. The sample lists 67,000 or so clones; about 87% were seen once. In the case of this clone: As yet, its antigen is unknown.

The receptor was derived from an adult with an advanced solid tumor such as melanoma, head and neck, liver or kidney cancer. The starting material was CD4+ or CD8+ T cells sorted from blood, obtained in a trial of the OX40 agonist ivuxolimab.

The CDR3 spells CASSPEGQGAYTF. CDR3 in DNA: TGCGCCAGCAGCCCCGAGGGACAGGGGGCCTACACCTTC. The chain employs TRBV5-1 and TRBJ1-2, with 12 bases identical to TRBD1. This CDR3 region has 13 residues. V was clipped by 4 bases and J by 10 bases; unmatched bases: 5. CDR1 is SGHRS and CDR2 is YFSETQ in the germline V gene.